These 16 T cell receptor beta chains came from one sample sequenced in a study of beta chain features in type 1 diabetes. Overall study findings and caveats: Shorter TCRB CDR3s, moderately but significantly so, marked every one of the four CD4+ subsets in Type 1 diabetes patients.

TCRB transcripts that were expressed got sequenced, as all of the isolated RNA had been reverse transcribed. The repertoire was sequenced with immunoSEQ multiplex PCR; TCRdb's copy has only in-frame clones and lacks some. This sample has roughly 180,000 clones, with approximately 8.1% found just once. Their cognate antigens are unknown. The sequenced material came from central memory CD4+ T cells from blood. The receptors stem from a young man with type 1 diabetes.

There are a few counts of this clone. The J gene is TRBJ1-5, the V gene TRBV30; 7 bases align to TRBD1. Germline V gene data show CDR1 as GTSNPN and CDR2 as SVGIG (reference sequence). The CDR3 length is 15 residues. V was pared by 0 bases and J by 4 bases, with 6 bases of the junction left unmatched. Here the CDR3 DNA reads TGTGCCTGGAGTGTATCAGGGGGTTGGAATCAGCCCCAGCATTTT. This gives the protein CAWSVSGGWNQPQHF.

A few counts support this clone. The genes are TRBV5-1 and TRBJ2-1; 8 nucleotides match TRBD2. V dropped 4 bases and J dropped 6; count of bases not matched to a gene: 6. CDR1 is SGHRS and CDR2 is YFSETQ in the germline V gene. CDR3 length: 14 amino acids. CDR3 protein: CASSPDGLANEQFF. The CDR3 DNA reads as TGCGCCAGCAGCCCCGATGGACTAGCCAATGAGCAGTTCTTC.

This clone was picked up a small number of times. The rearrangement links TRBV6-6 to TRBJ1-1; D gene ambiguous. The length of the CDR3 is 14 residues. The V end lost 5 bases, the J end lost 2 bases, and 12 bases lay between the germline ends. CDR1 is MNHNY and CDR2 is SVGAGI in the germline V gene (reference sequence). CDR3 sequence (DNA): TGTGCCAGCAGTATGAGGCAGCCTAACACTGAAGCTTTCTTT. It yields the protein CASSMRQPNTEAFF.

This chain links TRBV14 with TRBJ2-4; no definite D call. The CDR3 loop spans 16 amino acids. The V and J ends lost 0 bases and 6 bases respectively, with 15 bases between them. CDR1 is SGHDN, CDR2 FVKESK, per germline. CDR3 sequence reads: CASSQDSRLTRNIQYF. CDR3 DNA sequence: TGTGCCAGCAGCCAAGATTCTAGACTGACGAGAAACATTCAGTACTTC. Variable domain in full (rest from reference TRBV14 and TRBJ2-4): EAGVTQFPSHSVIEKGQTVTLRCDPISGHDNLYWYRRVMGKEIKFLLHFVKESKQDESGMPNNRFLAERTGGTYSTLKVQPAELEDSGVYFCASSQDSRLTRNIQYFGAGTRLSVL.

This clone was picked up a small number of times. V is TRBV5-1 and J is TRBJ2-7, with 10 bases matching TRBD2. The V and J ends lost 4 bases and 2 bases, in that order; junction bases with no gene match: 6. Germline V gene sequence: CDR1 SGHRS, CDR2 YFSETQ. The CDR3 is 15 residues long. The CDR3 loop is CASSPRTSGPYEQYF. The CDR3 region has the DNA TGCGCCAGCAGCCCCCGGACTAGCGGCCCCTACGAGCAGTACTTC. The full variable domain, rest sourced from reference TRBV5-1 and TRBJ2-7, is KAGVTQTPRYLIKTRGQQVTLSCSPISGHRSVSWYQQTPGQGLQFLFEYFSETQRNKGNFPGRFSGRQFSNSRSEMNVSTLELGDSALYLCASSPRTSGPYEQYFGPGTRLTVT.

The V call is TRBV28, the J call TRBJ2-7, with D perhaps TRBD1 (6 bases). The J call may not be correct, given that the DNA end is closer to TRBJ2-5. Germline assignment: CDR1 MDHEN and CDR2 SYDVKM. This CDR3 region has 14 residues. Here the CDR3 DNA reads TGTGCCAGCAGTTTAGGGGACAACCAAGAGACCCAGTACTTC. Amino acid sequence: CASSLGDNQETQYF.

This clone was seen more than once but under ten times. The V call is TRBV4-2, the J call TRBJ1-2; a possible D gene is TRBD1 (6 bases). The CDR3 is made up of 15 amino acids. The V end was cut by 3 bases, the J end by 0 bases, with 11 bases between. Germline CDR1 reads LGHNA; CDR2 reads YNFKEQ. CDR3 residues: CASSHPGTPNYGYTF. In nucleotides, the CDR3 is TGTGCCAGCAGCCATCCCGGGACACCTAACTATGGCTACACCTTC.

This clone has a count of ten or more. The chain combines TRBV19 with TRBJ2-5, with 7 bases lining up with TRBD2. The germline gives CDR1 LNHDA, CDR2 SQIVND (reference sequence). The ends lost 5 bases at V and 2 bases at J; junction bases unmatched: 2. The CDR3 runs to 13 residues. The DNA of the CDR3 is TGTGCCAGTAGTCGGCGGGAGCAAGAGACCCAGTACTTC. It yields the protein CASSRREQETQYF. The full variable domain, in which reference TRBV19 and TRBJ2-5 provide the parts outside the CDR3, is DGGITQSPKYLFRKEGQNVTLSCEQNLNHDAMYWYRQDPGQGLRLIYYSQIVNDFQKGDIAEGYSVSREKKESFPLTVTSAQKNPTAFYLCASSRREQETQYFGPGTRLLVL.

This clone was counted only a few times. The chain has TRBV29-1 and TRBJ1-2; D is ambiguous. The CDR3 contains 16 residues. The germline V gene has CDR1 SQVTM and CDR2 ANQGSEA. Trimming shortened V by 4 bases and J by 3 bases, and 21 bases separated the two germline ends. The CDR3 bases are TGCAGCGTTGCCCCCCCCCTATCCAGGTCGTACTATGGCTACACCTTC. Translated: CSVAPPLSRSYYGYTF.

The genes are TRBV7-2 and TRBJ2-7; TRBD2 matches 8 bases. J was trimmed by 3 bases and V by 6 bases; bases with no gene match: 7. The CDR3 length is 14 residues. Germline V gene lookup returns CDR1 SGHTA and CDR2 FQGNSA. The CDR3 coding sequence is TGTGCCAGCAGGACCACTGGGACTAGCTACGAGCAGTACTTC. Protein sequence: CASRTTGTSYEQYF.

The rearrangement uses TRBV5-1 and TRBJ2-3, with 10 bases aligning to TRBD2. V dropped 4 bases and J dropped 6; count of bases not matched to a gene: 8. Germline lookup yields CDR1 SGHRS and CDR2 YFSETQ. This CDR3 is 15 amino acids long. CDR3 in DNA: TGCGCCAGCAGCCGGGGGCTAGCGGGAGTTGATACGCAGTATTTT. Its translation is CASSRGLAGVDTQYF. Full variable domain (remainder filled in from reference TRBV5-1 and TRBJ2-3): KAGVTQTPRYLIKTRGQQVTLSCSPISGHRSVSWYQQTPGQGLQFLFEYFSETQRNKGNFPGRFSGRQFSNSRSEMNVSTLELGDSALYLCASSRGLAGVDTQYFGPGTRLTVL.

The V call is TRBV2, the J call TRBJ2-2, with D hard to call. Trimming took 8 bases from V and 3 from J, leaving 4 bases between them. This CDR3 region has 11 residues. Germline values: CDR1 SNHLY, CDR2 FYNNEI. CDR3 amino acids: CASSDTGELFF. Here the CDR3 DNA reads TGTGCCAGCTCAGACACCGGGGAGCTGTTTTTT.

This clone turned up a few times. The chain joins TRBV7-2 to TRBJ2-5; tentatively, D is TRBD1 (6 bases). V lost 4 bases to trimming and J lost 0 bases, with 6 bases between them. In germline, CDR1 is SGHTA, CDR2 FQGNSA. The CDR3 is 13 residues long. CDR3 sequence reads: CASSSGDQETQYF. CDR3 nucleotides: TGTGCCAGCAGCTCAGGGGACCAAGAGACCCAGTACTTC.

A few counts support this clone. The genes are TRBV15 and TRBJ2-5, with 11 bases that match TRBD2. The CDR3 is made up of 15 amino acids. Germline V gene data show CDR1 as LNHNV and CDR2 as YYDKDF (reference sequence). With 1 base clipped from V and 5 bases from J, the junction kept 3 bases outside the gene matches. CDR3 nucleotides: TGTGCCACCAGCAGAGTACTAGCGGGGGAGGAGACCCAGTACTTC. This encodes CATSRVLAGEETQYF.

In this sample, this clone turned up a few times. This chain uses TRBV6-5 with TRBJ1-4; possibly TRBD1 for D (5 bases). The CDR3 is 15 residues long. The germline V gene encodes CDR1 MNHEY and CDR2 SVGAGI. Trimming took 4 bases from V and 4 from J, leaving 13 bases between them. CDR3 amino acids: CASSWSGSYNEKLFF. CDR3 DNA sequence: TGTGCCAGCAGTTGGTCAGGGTCCTATAATGAAAAACTGTTTTTT.

This clone turned up a few times. The rearrangement links TRBV6-1 to TRBJ2-7; possible D gene TRBD2, 5 bases. Trimming took off 8 bases at V and 7 bases at J, with 12 bases between the two ends. The germline gives CDR1 MNHNS, CDR2 SASEGT. The CDR3 totals 11 residues. This CDR3 reads CASAWEREQYF. The CDR3 DNA sequence: TGTGCCAGCGCGTGGGAGCGGGAGCAGTACTTC.